This note documents a single T cell receptor beta chain sequence. V shed 5 bases, J shed 9 bases, and the junction held 9 bases outside the gene matches. The CDR3 covers 15 residues. Germline CDR1 is MNHEY and CDR2 is SMNVEV (reference sequence). Clones were sequenced by immunoSEQ multiplex PCR, and TCRdb holds only the in-frame ones, with some missing. The sample shows 95,000 to 100,000 clones, more than 90% of them seen only once. The sample belongs to a study of T cell changes during pregnancy in multiple sclerosis. The receptor was isolated from a female donor with multiple sclerosis, enrolled in a pregnancy study. Sequencing was performed on peripheral blood, taken in the second trimester of pregnancy. This chain connects TRBV27 to TRBJ1-5; TRBD1 agrees at 11 bases. This CDR3 reads CASSAGTGGGGPQHF. CDR3 nucleotide sequence: TGTGCCAGCAGTGCCGGGACAGGGGGGGGCGGGCCCCAGCATTTT.